This T cell receptor beta chain was sequenced during a study of blood T cell repertoires in COVID-19 (dated by TCRdb to the early 2020s). Describing the broader study: Collaborator samples came from the United States, Italy and Spain and covered acute and convalescent phases of COVID-19. The repertoires were released in a freely available public database meant as a resource for research on the immune response to SARS-CoV-2. The material from the prospective study consisted of cDNA or gDNA derived from T cells, B-cell-depleted T cells, or PBMCs. The sample metadata nearly always contained a de-identified subject ID, COVID-19 status, age in years and sex. The samples were drawn from two sources: the first 160 participants of the ongoing ImmuneRACE study, and over 950 subjects contributed by 6 global collaborators. Where available, HLA class I and class II types were obtained from metadata supplied by the sample provider rather than from assay-based typing. The dataset comprised deeply sampled blood TCRbeta repertoires from subjects exposed to, actively infected with, or recovered from COVID-19.

Inclusive of the bounding cysteine and phenylalanine, the CDR3 is 12 residues long. This entry keeps only the CDR3 DNA: 36 bases, framed from base 1. The germline V gene yields MNHNS for CDR1 and SASEGT for CDR2. V gives up 0 bases and J gives up 4 bases, and the segment between their germline ends measures 3 bases. The immunoSEQ Assay, a bias-controlled multiplex PCR, was used to amplify TCRbeta CDR3 regions from genomic DNA. From the authors' description of their analysis: Within the assay, amplification of reference gene primers was used to estimate how many nucleated cells each sample contained. To quantify the absolute abundance of each unique TCRbeta CDR3 rearrangement, sequence reads were collapsed and filtered. For each sample, productive Simpson clonality was calculated as the square root of Simpson's diversity index over productive rearrangements. The immuneACCESS repertoire file appears here via TCRdb, limited to in-frame rearrangements. These files lack a portion of the clones; in checked studies, under half of the deficit traces to unresolved V genes, and the cause of the others is not known. The D gene and trimming were derived from the DNA, and the V and J assignments and clone size from that table. The sample profile shows 45,000 to 60,000 clones; around 84% of them were found once. About 2.5% of the sample lies in the top ten.

Collaborating institutions collected whole blood in K2EDTA tubes following their own protocols. For TCRbeta analysis, collaborators shipped samples in one of three forms: frozen whole blood, isolated PBMCs, or DNA extracted from either of those sample types. As concerns this clone: Its cognate antigen has yet to be identified. No base quality values were provided; no much bigger clone lies one nucleotide off.

Findings and caveats that apply to the study as a whole: How much clinical and demographic metadata was included differed by source and by participant, and the metadata was provided uncurated.

The clonotype originates from a man aged 45 to 65 with acute or convalescent COVID-19. Sample: peripheral blood. The receptor chain draws on TRBV6-1 and TRBJ2-5; confidence is insufficient to name the D gene. The CDR3: CASSEAGETQYF. The nucleotides read TGTGCCAGCAGTGAAGCCGGAGAGACCCAGTACTTC.